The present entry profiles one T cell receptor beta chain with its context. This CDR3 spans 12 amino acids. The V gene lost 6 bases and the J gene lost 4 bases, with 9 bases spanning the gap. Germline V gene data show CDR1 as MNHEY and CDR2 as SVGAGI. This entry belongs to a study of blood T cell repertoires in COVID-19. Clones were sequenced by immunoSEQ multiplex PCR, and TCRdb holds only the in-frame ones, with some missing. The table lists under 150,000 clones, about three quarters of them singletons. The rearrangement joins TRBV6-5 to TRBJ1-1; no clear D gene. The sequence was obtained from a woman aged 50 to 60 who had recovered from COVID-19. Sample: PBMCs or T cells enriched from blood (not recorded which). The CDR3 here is CASRGSGTEAFF. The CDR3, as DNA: TGTGCCAGCAGAGGAAGCGGCACTGAAGCTTTCTTT.